This is a list of T cell receptor beta chains from one sample in a study of T cells after yellow fever vaccination. From the 5' RACE reads, TCRdb called clonotypes with MiXCR, one entry per CDR3 protein. The data hold roughly 300,000 distinct CDR3 sequences, with 8% to 9.5% observed a single time. The sample consisted of PBMCs, taken more than 35 days after the first yellow fever vaccination. Every receptor here comes from a man in his late teens or twenties who received the YFV17D yellow fever vaccine. Each CDR3 is given without its conserved first and last residue. A D gene is named only where the DNA matches it firmly. Expanded clones are given a class, and other clones once, few, many or no size at all.

v_gene: TRBV11-2
d_gene: -
abundance: few
CDR3aa: ASSLAGRGAYNEQF

v_gene: TRBV27
d_gene: -
abundance: -
CDR3aa: ASSSLSGTASYEQY

v_gene: TRBV12-3/TRBV12-4
d_gene: -
abundance: few
CDR3aa: ASSLQFQETQY

v_gene: TRBV7-2
d_gene: -
abundance: -
CDR3aa: ASSFARQVTLNYGYT

v_gene: TRBV20-1
d_gene: -
abundance: few
CDR3aa: SASGRGRYEQY

v_gene: TRBV18
d_gene: -
abundance: few
CDR3aa: ASSRAGLNTEAF

v_gene: TRBV7-2
d_gene: -
abundance: many
CDR3aa: ASSFGALTEAF

v_gene: TRBV6-2/TRBV6-3
d_gene: -
abundance: many
CDR3aa: ASRQETQY

v_gene: TRBV4-1
d_gene: TRBD2
abundance: many
CDR3aa: ASFFTWTSVGDEQF

v_gene: TRBV5-1
d_gene: TRBD1
abundance: few
CDR3aa: ASSGGQGNLNTEAF

v_gene: TRBV20-1
d_gene: -
abundance: few
CDR3aa: SAGVGYEQY

v_gene: TRBV5-1
d_gene: TRBD1
abundance: many
CDR3aa: ASSPGDRANNEQF

v_gene: TRBV7-9
d_gene: TRBD1
abundance: -
CDR3aa: ASSSADRGLTPLH

v_gene: TRBV4-2
d_gene: -
abundance: few
CDR3aa: ASSLLGTTADGYT

v_gene: TRBV4-3
d_gene: -
abundance: -
CDR3aa: ASSQEARGAYEQY

v_gene: TRBV18
d_gene: -
abundance: -
CDR3aa: ASSPLPGVNYGYT

v_gene: TRBV20-1
d_gene: TRBD2
abundance: few
CDR3aa: SASSEGGGTKNIQY

v_gene: TRBV30
d_gene: -
abundance: few
CDR3aa: AWSKVIVDTQY

v_gene: TRBV5-4
d_gene: TRBD2
abundance: -
CDR3aa: ASSLSGGAWTDTQY

v_gene: TRBV2
d_gene: -
abundance: few
CDR3aa: ASSLVWDTQY

v_gene: TRBV19
d_gene: -
abundance: -
CDR3aa: ASRNSTQRGYT

v_gene: TRBV5-5
d_gene: TRBD2
abundance: -
CDR3aa: ASSRGTRGSEQY

v_gene: TRBV13
d_gene: TRBD1
abundance: -
CDR3aa: ASTETTGEETQY

v_gene: TRBV12-3/TRBV12-4
d_gene: -
abundance: few
CDR3aa: ASSSGGGGETQY

v_gene: TRBV6-2/TRBV6-3
d_gene: -
abundance: many
CDR3aa: ASSYSSAGANEQF

v_gene: TRBV7-2
d_gene: -
abundance: few
CDR3aa: ASSLAPAVLQY

v_gene: TRBV11-2
d_gene: -
abundance: -
CDR3aa: ASSSRGGWGTDTQY